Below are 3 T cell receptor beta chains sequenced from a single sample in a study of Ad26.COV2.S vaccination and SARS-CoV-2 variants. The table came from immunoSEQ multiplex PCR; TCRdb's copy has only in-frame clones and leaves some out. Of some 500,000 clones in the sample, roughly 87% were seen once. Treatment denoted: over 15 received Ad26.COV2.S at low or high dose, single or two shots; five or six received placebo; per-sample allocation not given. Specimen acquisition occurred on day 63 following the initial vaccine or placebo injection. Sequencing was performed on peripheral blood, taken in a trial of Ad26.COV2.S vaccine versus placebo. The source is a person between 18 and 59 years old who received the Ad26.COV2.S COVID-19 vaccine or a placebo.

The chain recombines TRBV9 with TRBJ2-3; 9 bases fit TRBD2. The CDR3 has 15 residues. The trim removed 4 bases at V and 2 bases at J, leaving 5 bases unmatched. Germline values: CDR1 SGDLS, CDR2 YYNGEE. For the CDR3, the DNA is TGTGCCAGCAGCTATAGCGGGAGTCCCACAGATACGCAGTATTTT. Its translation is CASSYSGSPTDTQYF.

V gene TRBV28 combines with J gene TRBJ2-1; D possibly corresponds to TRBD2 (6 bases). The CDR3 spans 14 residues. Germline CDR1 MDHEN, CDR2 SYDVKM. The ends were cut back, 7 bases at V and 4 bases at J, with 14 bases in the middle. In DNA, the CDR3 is TGTGCCAGCACCCTGCGGGACCATTACAATGAGCAGTTCTTC. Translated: CASTLRDHYNEQFF.

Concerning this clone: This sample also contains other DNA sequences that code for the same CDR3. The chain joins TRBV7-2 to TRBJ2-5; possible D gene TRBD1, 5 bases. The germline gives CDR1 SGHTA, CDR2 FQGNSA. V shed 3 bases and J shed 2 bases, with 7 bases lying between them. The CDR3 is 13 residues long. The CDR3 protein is CASSFSGQETQYF. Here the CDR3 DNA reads TGTGCCAGCAGCTTTTCAGGGCAAGAGACCCAGTACTTC.